The 9 T cell receptor beta chains below come from one sample, sequenced in a study of blood T cell repertoires in COVID-19. Profiling relied on immunoSEQ multiplex PCR, and the TCRdb table lists in-frame clones only, not all of them. The sample consists of over 85,000 clones, 65% to 90% of them appearing once. Sequenced: peripheral blood. The receptors were sampled from a woman aged 55-69 years with acute or convalescent COVID-19.

The rearrangement links TRBV9 to TRBJ2-6; 11 positions match TRBD1. Germline loops: CDR1 SGDLS, CDR2 YYNGEE. The CDR3 loop spans 18 amino acids. The junction had 9 bases not matched to a gene; V was cut back by 4 bases and J by 3 bases. The CDR3 loop is CASSPAGTGGGGANVLTF. CDR3 in DNA: TGTGCCAGCAGCCCCGCGGGGACAGGGGGTGGTGGGGCCAACGTCCTGACTTTC.

The sample holds a few counts of this clone. The chain couples TRBV3-1 (or the pseudogene TRBV3-2) to TRBJ1-6; D is perhaps TRBD1 (5 bases). The CDR3 consists of 15 residues. Germline loops: CDR1 LGHDT, CDR2 YNNKEL (reference sequence). V was cut by 6 bases and J by 9 bases, with 18 bases left in between. This chain's CDR3 is CASSDRPYSGSPLHF. DNA of the CDR3: TGTGCCAGCAGTGACAGACCGTATTCGGGTTCACCCCTCCACTTT.

The CDR3 here is CASSRDRSTDTQYF. The CDR3 DNA reads as TGTGCCAGCAGTAGGGACAGGTCCACAGATACGCAGTATTTT. The chain combines TRBV6-5 with TRBJ2-3; 8 nucleotides align to TRBD1. V shed 5 bases and J 2 bases; nucleotides not matched to a gene: 3. The CDR3 length is 14 residues. Germline CDR1 and CDR2: MNHEY and SVGAGI.

The J gene is TRBJ1-6, the V gene TRBV5-1; 7 bases line up with TRBD1. V shed 2 bases and J 10 bases; nucleotides not matched to a gene: 6. Germline assignment: CDR1 SGHRS and CDR2 YFSETQ. The CDR3 runs 14 residues. DNA for the CDR3: TGCGCCAGCAGCTTTACAGGGGAAGGCTCACCCCTCCACTTT. This encodes CASSFTGEGSPLHF.

The chain has TRBV12-3 or TRBV12-4 and TRBJ1-4; D call uncertain. The CDR3 sequence is 13 residues long. V lost 6 bases and J lost 8, with 13 bases in between. The CDR3 loop is CASSRVNWEKLFF. The CDR3, as DNA: TGTGCCAGCAGCCGAGTAAACTGGGAAAAACTGTTTTTT.

This chain uses TRBV6-5 with TRBJ1-1; D call uncertain. The CDR3 is 16 amino acids. Germline-derived CDR1 and CDR2 are MNHEY and SVGAGI. Trimming took 0 bases from V and 1 from J, leaving 12 bases between them. In nucleotides, the CDR3 is TGTGCCAGCAGTTACTCGAGGTTCGCGGGGAACACTGAAGCTTTCTTT. It encodes CASSYSRFAGNTEAFF.

V and J are TRBV4-2 and TRBJ1-6; 7 bases are shared with TRBD1. J gave up 9 bases and V 1 base, and 18 bases lay outside the gene matches. Looked up from germline, CDR1 is LGHNA and CDR2 is YNFKEQ. The CDR3 consists of 19 residues. The CDR3 reads CASSQGWQGDLEDGSPLHF. The CDR3 coding sequence is TGTGCCAGCAGCCAAGGTTGGCAGGGGGATCTTGAGGACGGTTCACCCCTCCACTTT.

The chain joins TRBV27 to TRBJ2-7; TRBD2 matches 9 bases. The CDR3 length is 12 residues. Trimming cost V 7 bases and J 6 bases; bases outside gene matches: 4. Germline-derived CDR1 and CDR2 are MNHEY and SMNVEV (reference sequence). The CDR3 is CASKAGGLEQYF. The DNA for the CDR3 is TGTGCCAGCAAGGCGGGGGGGCTCGAGCAGTACTTC.

This clone appeared once. The chain carries TRBV18 and TRBJ1-1, with D hard to call. Per the germline V gene, CDR1 is KGHSH and CDR2 is LQKENI. The CDR3 consists of 14 residues. V was trimmed by 8 bases and J by 1 base, leaving 14 bases between them. As DNA, the CDR3 is TGTGCCAGCACCCGACTGGAGGGGAACACTGAAGCTTTCTTT. This translates into CASTRLEGNTEAFF. Combining the CDR3 with reference TRBV18 and TRBJ1-1 gives the whole variable domain NAGVMQNPRHLVRRRGQEARLRCSPMKGHSHVYWYRQLPEEGLKFMVYLQKENIIDESGMPKERFSAEFPKEGPSILRIQQVVRGDSAAYFCASTRLEGNTEAFFGQGTRLTVV.